Listed below are T cell receptor beta chains from one sample, sequenced in a study of blood T cell repertoires in COVID-19. Profiling relied on immunoSEQ multiplex PCR, and the TCRdb table lists in-frame clones only, not all of them. This sample has some 71,000 clones; 86% occur once, and the top ten carry roughly 2%. The source material was peripheral blood. Every receptor here comes from a man aged 25 to 40 with acute or convalescent COVID-19. Each CDR3 is given with its conserved first and last residue. Each record gives: V gene, J gene, D gene, clone size, CDR3 protein, CDR3 DNA. D genes are given only for firm matches. Clone size, where shown, is once, few, many, or a class for clones that have expanded.

>TRBV5-1|TRBJ2-3|TRBD2|few
CASSLGPLAGTADTQYF
TGCGCCAGCAGCTTGGGACCACTAGCGGGAACGGCAGATACGCAGTATTTT
>TRBV5-1|TRBJ2-5|TRBD2|.
CASSFGLAGGQGQETQYF
TGCGCCAGCAGCTTCGGACTAGCGGGGGGGCAGGGTCAAGAGACCCAGTACTTC
>TRBV19|TRBJ1-2|TRBD1|.
CASSMTGQPRANYGYTF
TGTGCCAGTAGTATGACGGGACAGCCCAGAGCTAACTATGGCTACACCTTC
>TRBV2|TRBJ1-1|TRBD1|.
CASSKTGPNTEAFF
TGTGCCAGCAGTAAGACAGGGCCGAACACTGAAGCTTTCTTT
>TRBV28|TRBJ1-3|TRBD1|.
CASSLPVNIQGATGNTIYF
TGTGCCAGCAGTTTACCGGTCAATATACAGGGGGCAACTGGAAACACCATATATTTT
>TRBV25-1|TRBJ1-5|TRBD1|.
CASSESRGTNQPQHF
TGTGCCAGCAGTGAGTCCAGGGGGACCAATCAGCCCCAGCATTTT
>TRBV6-6|TRBJ2-1|.|.
CASSYSSYNEQFF
TGTGCCAGCAGTTACTCGAGCTACAATGAGCAGTTCTTC
>TRBV4-3|TRBJ1-2|.|.
CASSGAGDYGYTF
TGCGCCAGCAGCGGGGCAGGGGACTATGGCTACACCTTC
>TRBV27|TRBJ2-5|.|many
CASSHRDTLQETQYF
TGTGCCAGCAGTCACCGGGACACCTTACAAGAGACCCAGTACTTC
>TRBV7-9|TRBJ2-7|.|once
CASSAIYEQYF
TGTGCCAGCAGCGCGATCTACGAGCAGTACTTC
>TRBV5-1|TRBJ2-3|TRBD2|.
CASTRTSGGALDTQYF
TGCGCCAGCACCCGGACTAGCGGGGGGGCCTTGGATACGCAGTATTTT
>TRBV4-1|TRBJ2-1|.|.
CASSRTQENNEQFF
TGCGCCAGCAGCCGAACACAGGAGAACAATGAGCAGTTCTTC
>TRBV12-5|TRBJ2-2|.|.
CASGKLGQIRNTGELFF
TGTGCTAGTGGTAAATTGGGACAAATAAGGAACACCGGGGAGCTGTTTTTT
>TRBV2|TRBJ1-1|.|.
CASRGHPNTEAFF
TGTGCCAGCAGGGGACACCCGAACACTGAAGCTTTCTTT
>TRBV4-1|TRBJ1-3|.|few
CASSQGRGGNTIYF
TGCGCCAGCAGCCAAGGCAGAGGGGGAAACACCATATATTTT
>TRBV29-1|TRBJ2-2|TRBD2|.
CSVPSGGDNTGELFF
TGCAGCGTTCCCAGCGGGGGGGACAACACCGGGGAGCTGTTTTTT
>TRBV5-4|TRBJ1-1|TRBD1|few
CASSLPGTDNTEAFF
TGTGCCAGCAGCTTACCTGGGACAGATAACACTGAAGCTTTCTTT
>TRBV7-9|TRBJ2-7|.|.
CASSPGAGNEQYF
TGTGCCAGCAGCCCTGGGGCCGGAAACGAGCAGTACTTC
>TRBV27|TRBJ2-3|TRBD1|.
CASHRDRSTDTQYF
TGTGCCAGCCACCGGGACAGATCCACAGATACGCAGTATTTT
>TRBV3-1/TRBV3-2|TRBJ2-3|.|.
CASSHGSTASTDTQYF
TGTGCCAGCAGCCATGGTTCCACAGCTAGCACAGATACGCAGTATTTT
>TRBV6-4|TRBJ1-1|.|.
CATHHPRGARNTEAFF
TGTGCCACCCACCACCCCCGGGGAGCACGGAACACTGAAGCTTTCTTT
>TRBV5-8|TRBJ1-6|TRBD1|.
CASSPQGAINSPLHF
TGTGCCAGCAGCCCACAGGGGGCGATTAATTCACCCCTCCACTTT